Reported below is one TCR beta chain. As yet, its antigen is unknown. Assay used: immunoSEQ multiplex PCR; TCRdb lists only in-frame clones, some missing. In the table there are 300,000 to 400,000 clones, less than 85% of which are singletons. The data are from a study of shared clonotypes between healthy human individuals. Study results and limitations: The represented genetic and exposure-history diversity was limited by the small number of donors.

V lost 5 bases, J lost 7 bases, and 10 bases stayed unmatched. CDR3 length equals 15 residues. From germline, CDR1 is SGHTA and CDR2 FQGTGA. Sequenced sample: memory CD4+ T cells sorted from blood. As to subset: CD45RA-negative fraction. The chain couples TRBV7-3 to TRBJ2-1; 8 bases are a match to TRBD2. The clonotype originates from a man aged 30 to 39 in good health. This chain's CDR3 is CASSPLREGRNEQFF. The CDR3 DNA reads as TGTGCCAGCAGCCCCCTTCGGGAGGGTCGGAATGAGCAGTTCTTC.